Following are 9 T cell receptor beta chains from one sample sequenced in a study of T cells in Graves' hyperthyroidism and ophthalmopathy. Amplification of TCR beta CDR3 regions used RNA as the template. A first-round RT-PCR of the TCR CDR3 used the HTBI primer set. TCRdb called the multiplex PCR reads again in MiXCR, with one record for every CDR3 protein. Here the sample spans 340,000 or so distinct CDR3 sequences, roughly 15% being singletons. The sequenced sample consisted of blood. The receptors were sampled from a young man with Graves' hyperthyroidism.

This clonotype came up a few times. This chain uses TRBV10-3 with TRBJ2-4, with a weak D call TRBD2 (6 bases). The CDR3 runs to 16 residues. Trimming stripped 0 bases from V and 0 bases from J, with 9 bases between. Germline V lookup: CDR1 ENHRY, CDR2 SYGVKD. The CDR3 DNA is TGTGCCATCAGTGAGTCGGGGGAGGTAGCCAAAAACATTCAGTACTTC. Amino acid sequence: CAISESGEVAKNIQYF.

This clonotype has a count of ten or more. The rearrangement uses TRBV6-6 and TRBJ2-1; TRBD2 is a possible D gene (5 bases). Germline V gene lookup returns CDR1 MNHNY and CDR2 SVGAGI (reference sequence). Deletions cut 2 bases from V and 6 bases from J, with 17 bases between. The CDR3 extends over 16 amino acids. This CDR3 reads CASSYMSGLLSNEQFF. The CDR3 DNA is TGTGCCAGCAGTTACATGAGCGGTCTACTCTCCAATGAGCAGTTCTTC.

The CDR3 is CASSLGGDGEQYF. The DNA for the CDR3 is TGTGCCAGCAGCTTAGGGGGGGACGGCGAGCAGTACTTC. The chain couples TRBV7-9 to TRBJ2-7; D might be TRBD2 (6 bases). The CDR3 is 13 amino acids. Trimming stripped 1 base from V and 6 bases from J, with 10 bases between. Germline loops: CDR1 SEHNR, CDR2 FQNEAQ (reference sequence).

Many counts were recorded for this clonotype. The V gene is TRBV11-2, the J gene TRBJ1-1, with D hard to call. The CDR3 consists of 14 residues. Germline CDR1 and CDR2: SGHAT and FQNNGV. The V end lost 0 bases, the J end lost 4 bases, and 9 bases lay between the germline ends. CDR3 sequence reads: CASSLDGSFTEAFF. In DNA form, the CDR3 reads TGTGCCAGCAGCTTAGATGGCAGCTTCACTGAAGCTTTCTTT.

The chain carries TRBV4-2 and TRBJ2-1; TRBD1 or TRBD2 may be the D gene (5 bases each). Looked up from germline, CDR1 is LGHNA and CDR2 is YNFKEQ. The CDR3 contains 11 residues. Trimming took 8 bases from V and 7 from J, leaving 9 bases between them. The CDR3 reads CASLGVNEQFF. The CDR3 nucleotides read TGTGCCAGCTTGGGGGTAAATGAGCAGTTCTTC.

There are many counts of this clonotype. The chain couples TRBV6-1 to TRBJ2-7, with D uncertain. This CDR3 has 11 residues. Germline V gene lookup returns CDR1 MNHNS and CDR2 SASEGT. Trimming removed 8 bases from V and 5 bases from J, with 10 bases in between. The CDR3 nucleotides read TGTGCCAGCGGGTTGGGTCACGAGCAGTACTTC. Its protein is CASGLGHEQYF.

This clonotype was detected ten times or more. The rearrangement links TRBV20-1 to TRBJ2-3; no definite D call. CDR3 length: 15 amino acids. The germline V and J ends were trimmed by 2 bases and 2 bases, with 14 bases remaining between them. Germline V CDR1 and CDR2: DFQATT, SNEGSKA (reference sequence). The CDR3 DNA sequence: TGCAGTGCTAGAATGGCTGAAATCGTCACAGATACGCAGTATTTT. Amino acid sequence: CSARMAEIVTDTQYF.

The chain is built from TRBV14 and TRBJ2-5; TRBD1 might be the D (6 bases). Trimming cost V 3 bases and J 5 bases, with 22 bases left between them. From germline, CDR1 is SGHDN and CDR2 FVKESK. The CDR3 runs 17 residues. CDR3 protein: CASSQNTGLAGRETQYF. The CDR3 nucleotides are TGTGCCAGCAGCCAGAATACAGGGCTGGCAGGCCGGGAGACCCAGTACTTC.

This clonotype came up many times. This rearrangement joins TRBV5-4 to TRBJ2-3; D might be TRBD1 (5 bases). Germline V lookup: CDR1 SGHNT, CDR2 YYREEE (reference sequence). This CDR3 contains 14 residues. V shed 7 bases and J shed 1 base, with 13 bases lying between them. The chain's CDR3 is CASADWGRTDTQYF. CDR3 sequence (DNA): TGTGCCAGCGCAGATTGGGGCCGCACAGATACGCAGTATTTT.